Below are 30 T cell receptor beta chains sequenced from a single sample in a study of T cells in Graves' hyperthyroidism and ophthalmopathy. The TCR beta CDR3 regions underwent amplification using RNA transcripts as the source. First-round RT-PCR of the TCR CDR3 relied on the HTBI primer set. MiXCR, applied by TCRdb to the multiplex PCR reads, yields one record per CDR3 protein. The top ten clones hold 50% to 75% of a sample with roughly 250,000 distinct CDR3 sequences, approximately 20% of them seen once. The sample taken for sequencing was blood. The origin of the receptors is a young man with Graves' ophthalmopathy.

V usage is TRBV12-3 or TRBV12-4 and J usage is TRBJ1-3; 8 bases map to TRBD1. This CDR3 contains 16 residues. Trimming took 4 bases from V and 4 from J; bases not matched to a gene: 9. Here the CDR3 reads CASSSPRDRSGNTIYF. In DNA, the CDR3 is TGTGCCAGCAGTTCCCCCCGGGACAGGTCCGGAAACACCATATATTTT.

As concerns this clonotype: The conserved phenylalanine or tryptophan is not found at the CDR3 terminus, so this likely reflects a read error. The chain couples TRBV28 to TRBJ2-7, with 9 bases identical to TRBD1. V trimming: 6 bases; J trimming: 1 base; junction bases outside the gene matches: 4. This CDR3 is built from 14 residues. CDR1 is MDHEN and CDR2 is SYDVKM in the germline V gene. For the CDR3, the DNA is TGTGCCAGCAGAGGGACAGGGAGGTCCTACGAGCAGTACCTC. The encoded protein is CASRGTGRSYEQYL.

The V gene is TRBV4-1, the J gene TRBJ1-2; 11 nucleotides match TRBD1. The CDR3 sequence is 15 residues long. With V trimmed by 0 bases and J by 8 bases, 5 bases remained unmatched. The germline gives CDR1 MGHRA, CDR2 YSYEKL. For the CDR3, the DNA is TGCGCCAGCAGCCAAGATGGGGGACAGGGGGGGGGCTACACCTTC. It codes for CASSQDGGQGGGYTF.

The rearrangement links TRBV27 to TRBJ2-2; 13 nucleotides agree with TRBD2. The CDR3 has 13 residues. The germline CDR1 and CDR2 sequences are MNHEY and SMNVEV (reference sequence). V lost 7 bases to trimming and J lost 12 bases; unmatched junction nucleotides: 5. The CDR3 DNA follows: TGTGCCAGCAAAGGACTAGCGGGAGTTCAGCTGTTTTTT. It specifies CASKGLAGVQLFF.

The chain links TRBV7-9 to TRBJ1-5, with unresolved D. CDR1 and CDR2 from the germline V gene are SEHNR and FQNEAQ (reference sequence). There are 14 residues in the CDR3. Trimming removed 3 bases at V and 7 bases at J, with 13 bases between. The CDR3 DNA reads TGTGCCAGCAGCTTGGGTCGCTCAGACCAGCCCCAGCATTTT. Translated: CASSLGRSDQPQHF.

In its sample, this clonotype was seen many times. The DNA for the CDR3 is TGTGCCAGCAGTCCCTTGGGACACGGCACAGATACGCAGTATTTT. This sequence encodes CASSPLGHGTDTQYF. The genes are TRBV28 and TRBJ2-3, with D perhaps matching TRBD1 (6 bases). Germline-derived CDR1 and CDR2 are MDHEN and SYDVKM. This CDR3 has 15 amino acids. V gave up 5 bases and J gave up 1 base, with 13 bases separating them.

The table lists this clonotype with a count of one. This chain joins TRBV6-5 and TRBJ2-3, with 13 positions matching TRBD2. The CDR3 runs to 16 residues. Germline V CDR1 and CDR2: MNHEY, SVGAGI. V lost 2 bases to trimming and J lost 6 bases; unmatched junction nucleotides: 5. CDR3 residues: CASSYPGTSGADTQYF. CDR3 nucleotides: TGTGCCAGCAGTTACCCCGGGACTAGCGGGGCGGATACGCAGTATTTT.

In regard to this clonotype: One end of the junction does not line up with germline, which may come from a read error. The rearrangement uses TRBV11-1 and TRBJ1-1; the D gene is possibly TRBD1 (6 bases). Germline CDR1 reads SGHAT; CDR2 reads FQDESV (reference sequence). This CDR3 is 16 amino acids long. CDR3 in DNA: TGTGCCAGCAGCTTAGCCCTTATGGGGGCGGACACTGGAGCTTTCTTT. It codes for CASSLALMGADTGAFF.

This clonotype was detected a few times. The chain has TRBV7-9 and TRBJ1-2, with TRBD1 as a possible D gene (5 bases). Deletions cut 7 bases from V and 2 bases from J, with 17 bases between. Germline-derived CDR1 and CDR2 are SEHNR and FQNEAQ (reference sequence). CDR3 size: 15 residues. This CDR3 reads CASTPRSGENYGYTF. The CDR3 DNA sequence: TGTGCCAGCACCCCGAGGTCGGGGGAGAACTATGGCTACACCTTC.

This clonotype showed up just a few times. The chain uses TRBV12-3 or TRBV12-4 and TRBJ1-2; D might be TRBD1 (5 bases). V lost 3 bases and J lost 8, with 16 bases in between. The CDR3 has 14 amino acids. Here the CDR3 reads CASSLGHGEGGYTF. For the CDR3, the DNA is TGTGCCAGCAGTTTGGGCCATGGAGAGGGGGGCTACACCTTC.

This rearrangement joins TRBV19 to TRBJ2-1, with a tentative D call TRBD2 (5 bases). In germline, CDR1 is LNHDA, CDR2 SQIVND (reference sequence). The CDR3 is 14 amino acids. Between the trimmed V and J ends, which lost 10 bases and 4 bases, there was a span of 17 bases. The CDR3 reads CATRGGVFYNEQFF. The CDR3 nucleotides are TGTGCCACCCGAGGAGGCGTATTTTACAATGAGCAGTTCTTC.

About this clonotype: A much larger clonotype is one base distant, so this may be a read error. V is TRBV20-1 and J is TRBJ2-7; TRBD1 aligns across 12 bases. The CDR3 runs 15 residues. V lost 1 base, J lost 5 bases, and 6 bases stayed unmatched. CDR1 DFQATT and CDR2 SNEGSKA come from the germline V gene (reference sequence). The CDR3 DNA is TGCAGTGCTAGAGGGGACAGGGGGCGGTTGGACGAGCAGTACTTC. This sequence encodes CSARGDRGRLDEQYF.

This clonotype was picked up many times. The chain is built from TRBV10-3 and TRBJ1-2; 7 bases agree with TRBD1. The CDR3 length is 12 residues. Germline V gene lookup returns CDR1 ENHRY and CDR2 SYGVKD. V was pared by 10 bases and J by 7 bases, with 9 bases of the junction left unmatched. CDR3: CATAVGGSGYTF. CDR3 nucleotide sequence: TGTGCCACCGCGGTAGGGGGCAGTGGCTACACCTTC.

J is TRBJ2-7 and V is TRBV5-1; TRBD1 matches 8 bases. V gave up 3 bases and J gave up 6 bases; unmatched junction bases: 8. The CDR3 has 14 amino acids. Germline V gene sequence: CDR1 SGHRS, CDR2 YFSETQ. This CDR3 reads CASSYLAGGTEQYF. The CDR3 DNA reads TGCGCCAGCAGCTACCTCGCAGGGGGCACCGAGCAGTACTTC.

The chain employs TRBV5-1 and TRBJ1-5; 9 nucleotides align to TRBD1. The V segment lost 4 bases and the J segment 5 bases; nucleotides outside the gene matches: 4. The CDR3 spans 14 residues. Per the germline V gene, CDR1 is SGHRS and CDR2 is YFSETQ. This chain's CDR3 is CASSRDREDQPQHF. CDR3 in DNA: TGCGCCAGCAGCCGGGACAGGGAAGATCAGCCCCAGCATTTT.

This clonotype has more than one count but fewer than ten. V gene TRBV24-1 combines with J gene TRBJ2-2, with D possibly being TRBD2 (6 bases). There are 14 residues in the CDR3. V lost 8 bases to trimming and J lost 3 bases, with 12 bases between them. Per the germline V gene, CDR1 is KGHDR and CDR2 is SFDVKD. CDR3 residues: CATTGGADTGELFF. In DNA, the CDR3 is TGTGCCACCACCGGCGGGGCAGACACCGGGGAGCTGTTTTTT.

This clonotype was counted between two and nine times. The chain has TRBV20-1 and TRBJ1-3; no definite D call. V was cut by 0 bases and J by 8 bases, with 14 bases left in between. Germline CDR1 DFQATT, CDR2 SNEGSKA (reference sequence). The CDR3 has 14 residues. The CDR3 sequence: CSAREWASQDTIYF. CDR3 nucleotide sequence: TGCAGTGCTAGAGAGTGGGCCTCCCAGGACACCATATATTTT.

V is TRBV27 and J is TRBJ2-7; 11 bases agree with TRBD1. The CDR3 extends over 13 amino acids. Germline assignment: CDR1 MNHEY and CDR2 SMNVEV (reference sequence). V lost 8 bases, J lost 4 bases, and 4 bases stayed unmatched. This CDR3 is CASGTGGGYEQYF. The CDR3 nucleotides are TGTGCCAGCGGGACAGGGGGAGGTTACGAGCAGTACTTC.

The chain's CDR3 is CAWDETSGITDTQYF. DNA of the CDR3: TGTGCCTGGGACGAGACTAGCGGGATCACAGATACGCAGTATTTT. This chain joins TRBV30 and TRBJ2-3, with 11 bases identical to TRBD2. V lost 5 bases to trimming and J lost 2 bases; unmatched junction nucleotides: 6. Per the germline V gene, CDR1 is GTSNPN and CDR2 is SVGIG (reference sequence). This CDR3 contains 15 residues.

The DNA for the CDR3 is TGTGCCAGCATTTCCGGGACAGGGAAGAAGAAAGCTTTCTTT. It translates to CASISGTGKKKAFF. J is TRBJ1-1 and V is TRBV6-1; 9 nucleotides line up with TRBD1. Germline trimming cut 7 bases from V and 9 bases from J; bases unmatched to any gene: 12. The length of the CDR3 is 14 residues. Germline V gene lookup returns CDR1 MNHNS and CDR2 SASEGT.

The chain has TRBV28 and TRBJ1-5; possibly TRBD1 for D (5 bases). Germline assignment: CDR1 MDHEN and CDR2 SYDVKM. Trimming left V 3 bases short and J 7 bases short, with 10 bases between. The CDR3 is 13 residues long. CDR3 protein: CASSFRVGQPQHF. CDR3 sequence (DNA): TGTGCCAGCAGTTTCAGGGTGGGACAGCCCCAGCATTTT.

The V call is TRBV11-3, the J call TRBJ1-2; TRBD1 agrees at 7 bases. Looked up from germline, CDR1 is SGHNT and CDR2 is YENEEA. The CDR3 covers 12 residues. The trim removed 5 bases at V and 6 bases at J, leaving 3 bases unmatched. The CDR3 loop reads CASSRDRDGYTF. DNA of the CDR3: TGTGCCAGCAGCCGAGACAGGGATGGCTACACCTTC.

In nucleotides, the CDR3 is TGTGCCAGCAGTTCGGGAGGCGCTATCTCCTACAATGAGCAGTTCTTC. Its translation: CASSSGGAISYNEQFF. The gene calls are TRBV12-3 or TRBV12-4 and TRBJ2-1; 7 positions agree with TRBD2. The CDR3 covers 16 residues. V shed 4 bases, J shed 0 bases, and the junction held 6 bases outside the gene matches.

At least ten counts were recorded for this clonotype. The rearrangement links TRBV5-6 to TRBJ2-1; 10 bases line up with TRBD2. This CDR3 is 16 amino acids long. Germline CDR1 reads SGHDT; CDR2 reads YYEEEE. V shed 4 bases and J 2 bases; nucleotides not matched to a gene: 6. CDR3 in amino acids: CASSNPGLATYNEQFF. DNA for the CDR3: TGTGCCAGCAGCAACCCGGGACTAGCGACCTACAATGAGCAGTTCTTC. The complete variable domain, with remaining parts taken from reference TRBV5-6 and TRBJ2-1, reads DAGVTQSPTHLIKTRGQQVTLRCSPKSGHDTVSWYQQALGQGPQFIFQYYEEEERQRGNFPDRFSGHQFPNYSSELNVNALLLGDSALYLCASSNPGLATYNEQFFGPGTRLTVL.

This clonotype was picked up a small number of times. CDR3 loop: CASSSDRESSYEQYF. CDR3 DNA: TGTGCCAGCAGCTCTGACAGGGAAAGCTCCTACGAGCAGTACTTC. The gene calls are TRBV7-9 and TRBJ2-7; TRBD1 matches 7 bases. CDR1 and CDR2 (germline): SEHNR, FQNEAQ (reference sequence). J gave up 0 bases and V 4 bases, and 6 bases lay outside the gene matches. CDR3 length: 15 amino acids. Supplemented by reference TRBV7-9 and TRBJ2-7, the full variable domain reads DTGVSQNPRHKITKRGQNVTFRCDPISEHNRLYWYRQTLGQGPEFLTYFQNEAQLEKSRLLSDRFSAERPKGSFSTLEIQRTEQGDSAMYLCASSSDRESSYEQYFGPGTRLTVT.

This CDR3 reads CASSVGRVSSGNTIYF. The CDR3 coding sequence is TGTGCCAGCAGCGTAGGGAGGGTGAGCTCTGGAAACACCATATATTTT. The V gene is TRBV9, the J gene TRBJ1-3; no clear D. Looked up from germline, CDR1 is SGDLS and CDR2 is YYNGEE. Trimming took off 0 bases at V and 0 bases at J, with 10 bases between the two ends. The CDR3 is 16 amino acids.

This clonotype was observed a handful of times. The rearrangement uses TRBV6-5 and TRBJ1-6; TRBD1 agrees at 8 bases. This CDR3 comprises 15 residues. J gave up 10 bases and V 0 bases, and 5 bases lay outside the gene matches. Germline CDR1 and CDR2: MNHEY and SVGAGI. The CDR3 DNA reads TGTGCCAGCAGTTACTCGGGCAGGGGGCAGTCACCCCTCCACTTT. Translating it yields CASSYSGRGQSPLHF.

In nucleotides, the CDR3 is TGTGCCAGCAGCCAAAGGACCACGGGGATATTAGGCAATGAGCAGTTCTTC. Translation: CASSQRTTGILGNEQFF. V is TRBV3-1 and J is TRBJ2-1, with a tentative D call TRBD2 (5 bases). Germline V gives CDR1 LGHDT, CDR2 YNNKEL (reference sequence). This CDR3 is built from 17 residues. V was trimmed by 2 bases and J by 6 bases, leaving 20 bases between them.

This clonotype was picked up a small number of times. CDR3 in DNA: TGTGCCAGCTCACCACCGCAGTCTGGCAATGAGCAGTTCTTC. Its protein is CASSPPQSGNEQFF. This rearrangement joins TRBV18 to TRBJ2-1; D remains ambiguous. Trimming left V 0 bases short and J 6 bases short, with 9 bases between. Germline-derived CDR1 and CDR2 are KGHSH and LQKENI. The CDR3 length is 14 residues.

Many counts were recorded for this clonotype. This sequence joins TRBV20-1 and TRBJ1-6; TRBD1 agrees at 7 bases. V trimming: 3 bases; J trimming: 7 bases; junction bases outside the gene matches: 9. This CDR3 contains 15 residues. Germline CDR1 DFQATT, CDR2 SNEGSKA (reference sequence). CDR3 region: CSASNPGQRNSPLHF. DNA for the CDR3: TGCAGTGCTAGCAACCCGGGACAGAGAAATTCACCCCTCCACTTT.